The 22 T cell receptor beta chains in this list originate from one sample, sequenced in a study of T cells in Graves' hyperthyroidism and ophthalmopathy. RNA transcripts were the template for amplifying TCR beta CDR3 regions. TCR CDR3 underwent first-round RT-PCR with the HTBI primer set. TCRdb re-derived calls from the multiplex PCR reads in MiXCR, one entry per CDR3 protein. The data show about 610,000 distinct CDR3 sequences, about 16% seen once. Sequencing was carried out using blood. All receptors derive from a woman aged 40 to 50 with Graves' ophthalmopathy.

This clonotype was seen a few times. The chain has TRBV19 and TRBJ2-1; 7 bases agree with TRBD2. V lost 4 bases to trimming and J lost 9 bases; unmatched junction nucleotides: 6. The CDR3 has 13 residues. CDR1 and CDR2 from the germline V gene are LNHDA and SQIVND (reference sequence). CDR3 amino acids: CASSSGSFGEQFF. In nucleotides, the CDR3 is TGTGCCAGTAGTAGCGGGAGTTTCGGTGAGCAGTTCTTC. The full variable domain, with the rest looked up from reference TRBV19 and TRBJ2-1, is DGGITQSPKYLFRKEGQNVTLSCEQNLNHDAMYWYRQDPGQGLRLIYYSQIVNDFQKGDIAEGYSVSREKKESFPLTVTSAQKNPTAFYLCASSSGSFGEQFFGPGTRLTVL.

There are many counts of this clonotype. This chain uses TRBV12-3 or TRBV12-4 with TRBJ2-3; 7 positions agree with TRBD2. With 2 bases clipped from V and 4 bases from J, the junction kept 12 bases outside the gene matches. The CDR3 consists of 17 residues. CDR3 residues: CASSLWAAGVLPDTQYF. Here the CDR3 DNA reads TGTGCCAGCAGTTTATGGGCGGCGGGAGTTCTCCCAGATACGCAGTATTTT.

At least ten counts were recorded for this clonotype. V gene TRBV2 combines with J gene TRBJ2-5, with no clear D. The CDR3 covers 13 residues. V was clipped by 8 bases and J by 7 bases, with 17 bases between them. Germline-derived CDR1 and CDR2 are SNHLY and FYNNEI. The CDR3 DNA follows: TGTGCCAGCCTCCCAGGCACTCGTGGGACCCAGTACTTC. This codes for CASLPGTRGTQYF.

There are many counts of this clonotype. The J gene is TRBJ2-5, the V gene TRBV3-1; 11 nucleotides line up with TRBD2. Germline V gene sequence: CDR1 LGHDT, CDR2 YNNKEL (reference sequence). This CDR3 is built from 16 residues. The V gene end was trimmed by 8 bases and the J gene end by 4 bases; junction bases not matched to a gene: 12. The CDR3 bases are TGTGCCAGCGGACGGAGTAGCGGGAGGGCCTTAGAGACCCAGTACTTC. Translated, it gives CASGRSSGRALETQYF.

A few counts support this clonotype. The chain employs TRBV6-1 and TRBJ2-5; D might be TRBD1 (6 bases). V was shortened by 5 bases and J by 2 bases, with 15 bases between the two germline ends. The CDR3 runs 15 residues. Germline V gives CDR1 MNHNS, CDR2 SASEGT. The CDR3 here is CASSTTRDTQETQYF. The CDR3 DNA sequence: TGTGCCAGCAGTACTACCCGGGACACGCAAGAGACCCAGTACTTC.

In its sample, this clonotype was seen many times. The chain uses TRBV18 and TRBJ1-1; no clear D gene. V was shortened by 3 bases and J by 3 bases, with 8 bases between the two germline ends. CDR3 length: 13 amino acids. The germline V gene encodes CDR1 KGHSH and CDR2 LQKENI. The CDR3 DNA is TGTGCCAGCTCACCGAACCCGGACACTGAAGCTTTCTTT. Its translation: CASSPNPDTEAFF.

This clonotype was detected ten times or more. This sequence joins TRBV7-3 and TRBJ2-3, with D possibly called TRBD1 or TRBD2 (6 bases each). There are 18 residues in the CDR3. V gave up 5 bases and J gave up 2 bases, with 23 bases separating them. Germline CDR1 and CDR2: SGHTA and FQGTGA. Here the CDR3 reads CASSTRGALSGATDTQYF. The CDR3 DNA reads TGTGCCAGCAGCACGAGGGGGGCCCTTAGTGGGGCCACAGATACGCAGTATTTT.

There are a few counts of this clonotype. The gene calls are TRBV6-2 or TRBV6-3 and TRBJ2-7; possible D gene TRBD2, 5 bases. Deletions cut 0 bases from V and 3 bases from J, with 12 bases between. The CDR3 runs to 15 residues. Germline CDR1 reads MNHEY; CDR2 reads SVGEGT. CDR3 residues: CASSYSTTSSYEQYF. The CDR3 DNA sequence: TGTGCCAGCAGTTACTCCACTACTAGTAGCTACGAGCAGTACTTC.

This clonotype was observed many times. The genes are TRBV12-3 or TRBV12-4 and TRBJ1-1, with a possible D match to TRBD1 (6 bases). The CDR3 has 15 residues. With 0 bases removed from V and 0 bases from J, the gap between germline ends came to 8 bases. The DNA for the CDR3 is TGTGCCAGCAGTTTAGCTCGGGGGCTGAACACTGAAGCTTTCTTT. It translates to CASSLARGLNTEAFF.

The chain is built from TRBV6-1 and TRBJ2-2, with a tentative D call TRBD2 (6 bases). CDR3 length: 16 residues. Trimming removed 2 bases at V and 4 bases at J, with 14 bases between. Germline V gives CDR1 MNHNS, CDR2 SASEGT. CDR3 sequence reads: CASSEFRRAGTGELFF. The CDR3 DNA follows: TGTGCCAGCAGTGAATTTAGGAGGGCTGGCACCGGGGAGCTGTTTTTT.

A word on this clonotype: Without the conserved terminal phenylalanine or tryptophan, this CDR3 likely stems from a read error. The V gene is TRBV9, the J gene TRBJ2-5; TRBD1 agrees at 11 bases. V gave up 4 bases and J gave up 4 bases; unmatched junction bases: 9. CDR1 is SGDLS and CDR2 is YYNGEE in the germline V gene. CDR3 length equals 16 residues. The CDR3 bases are TGTGCCAGCAGCCCCAACCCGGGACAGGGGGGAGAGACCCAGTACTCC. Residues: CASSPNPGQGGETQYS.

This clonotype appeared a few times. CDR3 in amino acids: CASIREIDNQPQHF. The CDR3 nucleotides read TGTGCCAGCATTAGGGAGATAGACAATCAGCCCCAGCATTTT. The chain links TRBV2 to TRBJ1-5; D unresolved. The CDR3 contains 14 residues. Germline CDR1 and CDR2: SNHLY and FYNNEI. V was trimmed by 7 bases and J by 3 bases, leaving 13 bases between them.

This clonotype has only one observation. A much larger clonotype is one base distant, so this may be a read error. The chain carries TRBV20-1 and TRBJ2-7; no firm D call. Germline CDR1 DFQATT, CDR2 SNEGSKA (reference sequence). The length of the CDR3 is 16 residues. The CDR3 loop is CSAGDYAHGEAYEQYF. The CDR3 DNA sequence: TGCAGTGCTGGAGATTACGCTCACGGCGAAGCCTACGAGCAGTACTTC.

The chain uses TRBV5-5 and TRBJ2-3; D is uncertain. This CDR3 spans 14 amino acids. Trimming pared 4 bases from V and 6 bases from J, leaving 15 bases between. Germline V gene sequence: CDR1 SGHKS, CDR2 YYEKEE (reference sequence). Here the CDR3 DNA reads TGTGCCAGCAGCCTTTTACTCGCCCGGGATACGCAGTATTTT. It is translated as CASSLLLARDTQYF.

V gene TRBV6-2 or TRBV6-3 combines with J gene TRBJ1-4; 8 nucleotides match TRBD1. V was clipped by 0 bases and J by 8 bases; unmatched bases: 8. Germline V gene lookup returns CDR1 MNHEY and CDR2 SVGEGT. The CDR3 consists of 16 residues. This chain's CDR3 is CASSYSGTGGTEKLFF. CDR3 coding DNA: TGTGCCAGCAGTTACTCAGGGACAGGAGGCACCGAAAAACTGTTTTTT.

The chain carries TRBV2 and TRBJ2-1; TRBD2 agrees at 11 bases. CDR3 length: 14 amino acids. Trimming took 8 bases from V and 10 from J; bases not matched to a gene: 10. The germline V gene encodes CDR1 SNHLY and CDR2 FYNNEI. CDR3 coding DNA: TGTGCCAGCGGCACTAGCGGGAGTGCGGAGGAGCAGTTCTTC. Residues: CASGTSGSAEEQFF.

This rearrangement joins TRBV19 to TRBJ2-1; 8 nucleotides align to TRBD1. The germline V gene has CDR1 LNHDA and CDR2 SQIVND (reference sequence). The length of the CDR3 is 16 residues. After removal of 2 bases from V and 2 bases from J, the junction contained 5 bases not matched to a gene. In nucleotides, the CDR3 is TGTGCCAGTAGTATAATCCAGGGGGCTACCTACAATGAGCAGTTCTTC. This translates into CASSIIQGATYNEQFF.

This sequence joins TRBV5-6 and TRBJ2-6; either TRBD1 or TRBD2 may supply D (5 bases each). The V and J ends lost 4 bases and 0 bases respectively, with 20 bases between them. The germline V gene has CDR1 SGHDT and CDR2 YYEEEE. The CDR3 covers 19 residues. The CDR3 DNA sequence: TGTGCCAGCAGCCCGGAAGGACTGGGACGGAGCTCTGGGGCCAACGTCCTGACTTTC. Amino acids: CASSPEGLGRSSGANVLTF.

V gene TRBV12-5 combines with J gene TRBJ1-5; TRBD1 is a possible D gene (5 bases). Germline-derived CDR1 and CDR2 are LGHNT and FRNRAP. This CDR3 spans 14 amino acids. The germline V and J ends were trimmed by 5 bases and 5 bases, with 13 bases remaining between them. This chain's CDR3 is CASGHRDGDQPQHF. Here the CDR3 DNA reads TGTGCTAGTGGTCACCGGGACGGAGATCAGCCCCAGCATTTT.

In this sample, this clonotype turned up many times. The rearrangement uses TRBV27 and TRBJ2-3; D ambiguous. There are 13 residues in the CDR3. Germline-derived CDR1 and CDR2 are MNHEY and SMNVEV (reference sequence). The V gene lost 1 base and the J gene lost 2 bases, with 4 bases spanning the gap. This CDR3 reads CASSLFPTDTQYF. The DNA of the CDR3 is TGTGCCAGCAGTTTATTCCCCACAGATACGCAGTATTTT.

The sample holds many counts of this clonotype. The chain recombines TRBV6-2 or TRBV6-3 with TRBJ1-5, with D maybe TRBD1 (5 bases). The CDR3 contains 13 residues. Germline assignment: CDR1 MNHEY and CDR2 SVGEGT. Trimming took 7 bases from V and 1 from J, leaving 8 bases between them. The CDR3 sequence is CASTDNSNQPQHF. The CDR3 coding sequence is TGTGCCAGCACGGACAACAGCAATCAGCCCCAGCATTTT.

As regards this clonotype: Possible read error: a much larger clone is one base away. DNA of the CDR3: TGCAGTGCTCGGGACCCTCGTGCGGGTCAGCCCCAGCATTTT. It codes for CSARDPRAGQPQHF. The chain links TRBV20-1 to TRBJ1-5; perhaps TRBD1 as D (5 bases). The CDR3 consists of 14 residues. With 5 bases removed from V and 6 bases from J, the gap between germline ends came to 17 bases. Germline lookup yields CDR1 DFQATT and CDR2 SNEGSKA (reference sequence).